The T cell receptor (beta chain) described here comes from a study of blood T cell repertoires in COVID-19. TCRdb's copy holds only in-frame clones and misses some; the assay was immunoSEQ multiplex PCR. The sample contains about 250,000 clones, approximately 88% of which appear only once. The table lists this clone with a few counts. Germline values: CDR1 SGHTA, CDR2 FQGNSA. The CDR3 covers 16 residues. Trimming pared 2 bases from V and 0 bases from J, leaving 8 bases between. Material: peripheral blood. This chain joins TRBV7-2 and TRBJ1-6; D uncertain. The source of this sequence is a woman between 25 and 40 years old with COVID-19, enrolled during active disease. The CDR3 DNA follows: TGTGCCAGCAGCTTACAAGCGAGCTCCTATAATTCACCCCTCCACTTT. It is translated as CASSLQASSYNSPLHF. The full variable domain, in which reference TRBV7-2 and TRBJ1-6 provide the parts outside the CDR3, is GAGVSQSPSNKVTEKGKDVELRCDPISGHTALYWYRQSLGQGLEFLIYFQGNSAPDKSGLPSDRFSAERTGGSVSTLTIQRTQQEDSAVYLCASSLQASSYNSPLHFGNGTRLTVT.